This T cell receptor (beta chain) was captured by sequencing in a study of blood T cell repertoires in COVID-19. Across the whole study: Samples representing acute and convalescent COVID-19 were sourced from the United States, Italy and Spain.

Recruited during active infection, patients (from Seattle) were subsequently followed longitudinally. Data came from immunoSEQ multiplex PCR; TCRdb stores just in-frame clones and leaves some out. The repertoire holds some 200,000 clones, approximately 78% seen once, with approximately 5.6% in the top ten. Sequenced sample: peripheral blood. The clonotype was recovered from a woman aged 70-85 years with COVID-19, enrolled during active disease.

CDR3 coding DNA: TGTGCCAGCTGGCGATATGGCGGGAGCTCCTACGAGCAGTACTTC. The encoded protein is CASWRYGGSSYEQYF. This chain connects TRBV7-9 to TRBJ2-7; 7 bases are shared with TRBD2. This CDR3 is built from 15 residues. The J segment lost 0 bases and the V segment lost 8 bases, leaving 10 bases of the junction unmatched. The V gene's germline CDR1 is SEHNR and CDR2 FQNEAQ (reference sequence).